This entry lists 22 T cell receptor beta chains sequenced from one sample in a study of OX40 agonist ivuxolimab in advanced cancers. Here immunoSEQ multiplex PCR was the method, and the copy in TCRdb shows in-frame clones only, minus some. This sample has fewer than 75,000 clones; about nine tenths occur once, and the top ten carry under 4.5%. The source material was CD4+ or CD8+ T cells sorted from blood, sampled in a trial of the OX40 agonist ivuxolimab. These receptors all come from an adult with an advanced solid tumor such as melanoma, head and neck, liver or kidney cancer.

The gene calls are TRBV11-2 and TRBJ2-7, with 8 bases aligning to TRBD2. Germline lookup yields CDR1 SGHAT and CDR2 FQNNGV. The CDR3 has 17 residues. The J segment lost 9 bases and the V segment lost 0 bases, leaving 16 bases of the junction unmatched. The CDR3 DNA is TGTGCCAGCAGCTTAGATAGTAATAGCGGGGCCCTTCGGGGGCAGTACTTC. As protein: CASSLDSNSGALRGQYF.

This rearrangement joins TRBV16 to TRBJ1-1, with TRBD1 matching 8 bases. There are 13 residues in the CDR3. Germline V lookup: CDR1 KGHSY, CDR2 FQNENV. V dropped 0 bases and J dropped 11; count of bases not matched to a gene: 5. CDR3 sequence: CASSQSRQGAAFF. The CDR3 DNA reads as TGTGCCAGCAGCCAATCAAGGCAGGGGGCGGCTTTCTTT.

This chain connects TRBV7-2 to TRBJ1-5; D is perhaps TRBD1 (5 bases). V was clipped by 4 bases and J by 6 bases, with 19 bases between them. Germline V gene lookup returns CDR1 SGHTA and CDR2 FQGNSA. The CDR3 has 16 residues. The CDR3 DNA is TGTGCCAGCAGCTCACCTGGGGGGGGGTCCTCTCAGCCCCAGCATTTT. Its translation: CASSSPGGGSSQPQHF.

This clone is a singleton in its sample. The chain joins TRBV28 to TRBJ1-1; 7 bases agree with TRBD1. V was pared by 8 bases and J by 3 bases, with 12 bases of the junction left unmatched. Germline V gene lookup returns CDR1 MDHEN and CDR2 SYDVKM. The length of the CDR3 is 15 residues. The CDR3 DNA reads as TGTGCCAGCTTTAAGGAAGGGGGCCGGTACACTGAAGCTTTCTTT. Its protein is CASFKEGGRYTEAFF.

The genes are TRBV5-1 and TRBJ2-2, with D possibly being TRBD1 (6 bases). Trimming shortened V by 5 bases and J by 6 bases, and 17 bases separated the two germline ends. The CDR3 runs 15 residues. Germline CDR1 and CDR2: SGHRS and YFSETQ. The CDR3 loop reads CASSSSVQGSGELFF. In DNA, the CDR3 is TGCGCCAGCAGTTCCTCAGTACAGGGATCCGGGGAGCTGTTTTTT.

V gene TRBV6-4 combines with J gene TRBJ1-1; unclear D gene. V was clipped by 5 bases and J by 4 bases, with 11 bases between them. The length of the CDR3 is 13 residues. Germline CDR1 MRHNA, CDR2 SNTAGT. The CDR3 reads CASSREESTEAFF. The DNA of the CDR3 is TGTGCCAGCAGTAGGGAGGAGAGCACTGAAGCTTTCTTT.

This clone has just one count. V and J are TRBV28 and TRBJ2-7; D is tentatively TRBD1 or TRBD2 (5 bases each). From germline, CDR1 is MDHEN and CDR2 SYDVKM. The CDR3 sequence is 13 residues long. The V gene lost 5 bases and the J gene lost 3 bases, with 11 bases spanning the gap. This CDR3 reads CASSPGRGYEQYF. CDR3 in DNA: TGTGCCAGCAGTCCGGGACGGGGCTACGAGCAGTACTTC. The full variable domain, its missing parts supplied by reference TRBV28 and TRBJ2-7, is DVKVTQSSRYLVKRTGEKVFLECVQDMDHENMFWYRQDPGLGLRLIYFSYDVKMKEKGDIPEGYSVSREKKERFSLILESASTNQTSMYLCASSPGRGYEQYFGPGTRLTVT.

The V call is TRBV29-1, the J call TRBJ1-1; 7 bases agree with TRBD1. J gave up 6 bases and V 0 bases, and 4 bases lay outside the gene matches. Per the germline V gene, CDR1 is SQVTM and CDR2 is ANQGSEA. The CDR3 has 13 amino acids. CDR3 nucleotide sequence: TGCAGCGTTGAAGATCGGCAGGGGGCTGAAGCTTTCTTT. It yields the protein CSVEDRQGAEAFF.

This sequence joins TRBV11-3 and TRBJ1-1, with unresolved D. The CDR3 length is 15 residues. Germline V gene data show CDR1 as SGHNT and CDR2 as YENEEA. V lost 4 bases, J lost 6 bases, and 18 bases lay in between. CDR3 sequence: CASSSHRALNAEAFF. In DNA, the CDR3 is TGTGCCAGCAGCTCCCACCGGGCCCTCAACGCTGAAGCTTTCTTT.

This clone turned up a few times. The chain employs TRBV28 and TRBJ1-2; the match to TRBD1 covers 9 bases. The CDR3 covers 16 residues. V gave up 5 bases and J gave up 4 bases; unmatched junction bases: 11. The germline V gene encodes CDR1 MDHEN and CDR2 SYDVKM. The CDR3 DNA is TGTGCCAGCAGTACATCCGGGACAGGGCTTATCTATGGCTACACCTTC. Translating gives CASSTSGTGLIYGYTF.

The gene calls are TRBV28 and TRBJ2-1; 13 bases are shared with TRBD2. Germline CDR1 and CDR2: MDHEN and SYDVKM. V gave up 6 bases and J gave up 5 bases; unmatched junction bases: 4. This CDR3 has 15 residues. The CDR3 DNA reads TGTGCCAGCAGCCCAGGACTAGCGGGGGACAATGAGCAGTTCTTC. It specifies CASSPGLAGDNEQFF.

In nucleotides, the CDR3 is TGTGCCAGCAGTTGGGGACTAGCGGGAAACTACGAGCAGTACTTC. It codes for CASSWGLAGNYEQYF. V and J are TRBV28 and TRBJ2-7, with 13 nucleotides matching TRBD2. The junction had 3 bases not matched to a gene; V was cut back by 4 bases and J by 3 bases. CDR1 is MDHEN and CDR2 is SYDVKM in the germline V gene. The CDR3 consists of 15 residues.

The chain couples TRBV5-1 to TRBJ2-5, with TRBD1 matching 7 bases. The better agreement between TRBJ2-7 and the DNA end casts doubt on the J call. CDR3 length: 16 residues. CDR1 and CDR2 from the germline V gene are SGHRS and YFSETQ. CDR3 bases: TGCGCCAGCAGCTTGGCCGAACAGGGGACCACCTACGAGCAGTACTTC. As protein: CASSLAEQGTTYEQYF.

V is TRBV7-9 and J is TRBJ2-3; 7 bases fit TRBD2. Germline CDR1 reads SEHNR; CDR2 reads FQNEAQ (reference sequence). The CDR3 is made up of 15 amino acids. V gave up 1 base and J gave up 4 bases; unmatched junction bases: 5. The CDR3: CASSLDLGGPDTQYF. As DNA, the CDR3 is TGTGCCAGCAGCTTAGACCTGGGAGGGCCAGATACGCAGTATTTT.

A word on this clone: Mismatch with germline at one junction end may stem from a read error. The genes are TRBV11-3 and TRBJ2-7; 11 nucleotides align to TRBD2. Per germline, CDR1 SGHNT and CDR2 YENEEA. This CDR3 is 18 amino acids long. The CDR3 sequence: CASGLVGTSGSPTYEQYF. The DNA for the CDR3 is TGTGCCAGCGGCTTAGTGGGTACTAGCGGGAGCCCCACCTACGAGCAGTACTTC. Supplemented by reference TRBV11-3 and TRBJ2-7, the full variable domain reads EAGVVQSPRYKIIEKKQPVAFWCNPISGHNTLYWYLQNLGQGPELLIRYENEEAVDDSQLPKDRFSAERLKGVDSTLKIQPAELGDSAVYLCASGLVGTSGSPTYEQYFGPGTRLTVT.

The chain recombines TRBV9 with TRBJ2-1; D is possibly TRBD2 (6 bases). The germline V gene encodes CDR1 SGDLS and CDR2 YYNGEE. CDR3 length: 17 amino acids. V lost 3 bases and J lost 7, with 23 bases in between. The DNA of the CDR3 is TGTGCCAGCAGCGGAACTCCTTCCGGGAGCGGTTGGAATGAGCAGTTCTTC. This sequence encodes CASSGTPSGSGWNEQFF.

This sequence joins TRBV18 and TRBJ2-7, with TRBD1 matching 9 bases. Germline V gives CDR1 KGHSH, CDR2 LQKENI. This CDR3 has 16 amino acids. J was trimmed by 7 bases and V by 1 base; bases with no gene match: 11. CDR3 region: CASSPLAGTGKGEQYF. For the CDR3, the DNA is TGTGCCAGCTCACCACTAGCCGGGACAGGGAAGGGAGAGCAGTACTTC.

The chain has TRBV7-2 and TRBJ2-1, with TRBD2 identical over 8 bases. After removal of 1 base from V and 1 base from J, the junction contained 9 bases not matched to a gene. Per the germline V gene, CDR1 is SGHTA and CDR2 is FQGNSA. The CDR3 spans 18 residues. The CDR3 spells CASSLDHQGGRSYNEQFF. CDR3 in DNA: TGTGCCAGCAGCTTAGATCATCAAGGCGGGAGGTCCTACAATGAGCAGTTCTTC.

The chain links TRBV29-1 to TRBJ2-5; 11 bases agree with TRBD2. CDR3 length equals 14 residues. V lost 5 bases, J lost 4 bases, and 6 bases stayed unmatched. Germline CDR1 and CDR2: SQVTM and ANQGSEA. CDR3 sequence: CSVRELAGVETQYF. CDR3 bases: TGCAGCGTTAGGGAACTAGCGGGGGTAGAGACCCAGTACTTC. The whole variable domain, remainder taken from reference TRBV29-1 and TRBJ2-5, is SAVISQKPSRDICQRGTSLTIQCQVDSQVTMMFWYRQQPGQSLTLIATANQGSEATYESGFVIDKFPISRPNLTFSTLTVSNMSPEDSSIYLCSVRELAGVETQYFGPGTRLLVL.

Worth noting for this clone: The sample holds other DNA sequences that translate to the same CDR3. The gene calls are TRBV4-2 and TRBJ1-1; TRBD1 agrees at 7 bases. The length of the CDR3 is 16 residues. Germline trimming cut 0 bases from V and 1 base from J; bases unmatched to any gene: 5. Looked up from germline, CDR1 is LGHNA and CDR2 is YNFKEQ. CDR3 sequence (DNA): TGTGCCAGCAGCCAAGATTGGGGACAGAGGAACACTGAAGCTTTCTTT. Protein sequence: CASSQDWGQRNTEAFF.

The chain has TRBV11-3 and TRBJ2-1; 8 bases map to TRBD2. The CDR3 runs 12 residues. Per germline, CDR1 SGHNT and CDR2 YENEEA. The ends lost 5 bases at V and 7 bases at J; junction bases unmatched: 1. The CDR3 sequence: CASSASGNEQFF. In DNA, the CDR3 is TGTGCCAGCAGCGCTAGCGGGAATGAGCAGTTCTTC.

In its sample, this clone was seen once. The genes are TRBV7-9 and TRBJ1-1; unclear D gene. The germline V gene encodes CDR1 SEHNR and CDR2 FQNEAQ (reference sequence). Trimming shortened V by 5 bases and J by 9 bases, and 22 bases separated the two germline ends. The CDR3 totals 15 residues. The CDR3 protein is CASSPSDRVVRQAFF. As DNA, the CDR3 is TGTGCCAGCAGCCCGTCGGACCGGGTGGTACGTCAAGCTTTCTTT.